This T cell receptor (beta chain) was retrieved from a study of CDR3 diversity in severe acne. This clonotype was picked up many times. Via MiXCR, TCRdb re-called the PCR reads, giving one row per CDR3 protein. Among roughly 81,000 distinct CDR3 sequences listed, about 48% were seen once. Trimming cost V 2 bases and J 6 bases; bases outside gene matches: 8. The CDR3 loop spans 15 amino acids. The V gene's germline CDR1 is MGHRA and CDR2 YSYEKL. The sequencing input was blood. The chain is built from TRBV4-1 and TRBJ2-7, with 9 bases that match TRBD1. The receptor was isolated from a male donor in good health, serving as a control. The CDR3 loop is CASSQTGQGKGEQYF. CDR3 DNA sequence: TGCGCCAGCAGCCAAACCGGACAGGGGAAGGGCGAGCAGTACTTC.